These T cell receptor beta chains were read from a single sample in a study of PD-1 blockade in classical Hodgkin lymphoma. Measured with immunoSEQ multiplex PCR; TCRdb has only the in-frame clones, and not every one. The repertoire has roughly 39,000 clones, 70% to 80% of them found once; the top ten carry roughly 9.8%. The sample was peripheral blood mononuclear cells (PBMCs), taken before the fourth cycle of nivolumab. These receptors originate from a human donor with classical Hodgkin lymphoma. The conserved cysteine and the conserved F or W are not part of the CDR3 here. A D gene is named only where the DNA matches it firmly. Rows give clone size only sometimes, using once, few, many, or a class for an expanded clone.

v_call	j_call	cdr3_length	clone_size	d_call	cdr3_aa
TRBV15	TRBJ2-7	14	.	TRBD1	ATSRSGDRDSVEQY
TRBV19	TRBJ1-5	17	few	TRBD1	ASSIVGTGGALGNQPQH
TRBV9	TRBJ2-2	13	medium-sized	TRBD1	ASSVADRGRRELF
TRBV6-6	TRBJ2-2	14	few	.	ASSYNGPGGTGELF
TRBV7-9	TRBJ2-3	13	.	.	ASSLHGASTDTQY
TRBV28	TRBJ2-1	16	.	TRBD1	ASSLPSLGQGRYNEQF
TRBV7-9	TRBJ2-7	12	.	.	ASSLGVGSYEQY
TRBV4-3	TRBJ1-2	14	.	.	ASSQDFGQFNYGYT
TRBV5-8	TRBJ2-2	13	.	TRBD2	ASSPGLGNTGELF
TRBV6-1	TRBJ1-3	12	few	TRBD1	ASSDRGKGNTIY
TRBV9	TRBJ2-7	11	.	.	ASSAGGNYEQY
TRBV27	TRBJ1-6	11	.	.	ASSLLQGGTLH
TRBV6-5	TRBJ2-7	12	.	.	ASSYRLLRGEQY
TRBV29-1	TRBJ1-1	11	.	.	SVGDKMNTEAF
TRBV4-3	TRBJ2-1	13	.	.	ASSQDSGSYNEQF
TRBV7-2	TRBJ1-6	10	.	.	ASSFYGSPLH
TRBV5-8	TRBJ2-5	11	medium-sized	.	ASSLVRVETQY
TRBV2	TRBJ1-3	13	.	.	ASLGGQRSGNTIY
TRBV5-1	TRBJ1-6	14	.	.	ASSWGWVSYNSPLH
TRBV5-4	TRBJ2-7	12	once	TRBD1	ASSPGTGGYEQY
TRBV27	TRBJ2-3	18	.	.	ASSLSGVQLPRTRTDTQY
TRBV11-2	TRBJ1-2	14	few	.	ASSLRAQRQEYGYT
TRBV7-2	TRBJ1-6	13	.	.	ASSRKGNFGSPLH
TRBV7-8	TRBJ2-1	13	.	.	ASSPPGTPYNEQF
TRBV29-1	TRBJ1-2	12	.	.	SAAPRVGSYGYT
TRBV28	TRBJ2-7	13	.	.	ASIGPPGVTYEQY
TRBV5-6	TRBJ2-6	13	.	.	ASSLGGVGANVLT
TRBV5-6	TRBJ2-7	12	once	TRBD1	ASSLGRGRREQY
TRBV6-5	TRBJ2-2	12	.	.	ASKLRQTTGELF
TRBV4-3	TRBJ2-5	12	.	.	ASSQFRGRETQY
TRBV19	TRBJ1-4	13	.	TRBD1	ASSGGQGYNEKLF
TRBV5-1	TRBJ2-3	12	.	.	ASSLDAGADTQY
TRBV7-2	TRBJ2-7	16	.	TRBD2	ASSHRGTSGGLIYEQY
TRBV2	TRBJ2-5	13	few	TRBD1	ASRRDRGLGETQY
TRBV25-1	TRBJ1-5	16	once	.	ASKNRDSTKYSNQPQH
TRBV9	TRBJ2-5	13	.	.	ASSVGPGAGETQY
TRBV7-2	TRBJ1-1	13	.	.	ASSLGAGGNTEAF
TRBV7-2	TRBJ1-3	13	.	.	ASSLAPGSGTTIY
TRBV6-1	TRBJ2-3	13	.	.	ASSGTLRRTDTQY
TRBV19	TRBJ1-6	12	few	.	ASRVQGRNSPLH
TRBV27	TRBJ2-5	13	.	TRBD2	ASSPLAGDQETQY
TRBV7-2	TRBJ2-1	14	.	TRBD2	ASSSQPLGTSNEQF
TRBV5-1	TRBJ2-1	13	few	.	ASSQQGPNYNEQF
TRBV9	TRBJ2-7	13	.	TRBD1	ASSVAWGQGGEQY